There are many counts of the clone carrying this T cell receptor (beta chain). Its antigen is unknown. This sample was included in a study of spatial heterogeneity in lung cancer. Across the study: In cases with available follow-up PBMC samples, these were sequenced at a median of roughly two years after resection. The study consistently detected more beta-chain than alpha-chain sequences.

V was shortened by 4 bases and J by 2 bases, with 12 bases between the two germline ends. From germline, CDR1 is SGDLS and CDR2 YYNGEE. CDR3 length: 14 residues. TCR cDNA molecules each had a unique molecular identifier. TCRdb re-called the 5' RACE reads with MiXCR, one entry per CDR3 protein. Among about 120,000 distinct CDR3 sequences, 12% were seen once, and the ten largest hold around 16%. Time point here: blood at routine non-recurrence follow-up after resection. Whole RNA, which was extracted from tumor, nontumor lung tissue or frozen PBMC, was sequenced without any cell sorting. Broader study findings: TCRs found ubiquitously expanded in tumor appeared in blood more at resection than at follow-up.

V gene TRBV9 combines with J gene TRBJ1-2; D is undetermined. The sequenced sample was PBMCs, obtained at follow-up. The source of this sequence is a male donor with early-stage non-small cell lung cancer. CDR3 sequence (DNA): TGTGCCAGCAGCCTTACTGGACGGAACTATGGCTACACCTTC. Its protein is CASSLTGRNYGYTF.